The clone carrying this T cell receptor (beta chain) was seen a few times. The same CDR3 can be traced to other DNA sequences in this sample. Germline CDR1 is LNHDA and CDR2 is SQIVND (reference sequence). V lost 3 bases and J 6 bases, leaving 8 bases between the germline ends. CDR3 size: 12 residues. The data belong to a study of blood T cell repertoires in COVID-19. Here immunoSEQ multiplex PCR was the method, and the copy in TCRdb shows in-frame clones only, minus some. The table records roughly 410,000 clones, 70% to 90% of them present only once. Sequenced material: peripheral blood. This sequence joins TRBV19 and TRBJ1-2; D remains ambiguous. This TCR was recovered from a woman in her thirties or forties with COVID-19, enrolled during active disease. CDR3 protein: CASSIDGDGYTF. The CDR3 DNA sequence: TGTGCCAGTAGTATTGACGGGGATGGCTACACCTTC.